This TCR beta chain was recovered during a study of a mutant IDH1 vaccine in newly diagnosed glioma. Turning to the study itself: Receipt of radiotherapy, temozolomide, or both preceded the study, and most received both.

This clone was seen once. The antigen is unknown. Measured with immunoSEQ multiplex PCR; TCRdb has only the in-frame clones, and not every one. There are about 24,000 clones in the sample; around three quarters occur only once, and roughly 8% lies in the top ten. Documented time point: week 11, during vaccination. Vaccine doses each comprised 300 ug of mutant IDH1 20-mer peptide, with topical imiquimod. The CDR3 extends over 14 amino acids. Germline V lookup: CDR1 LNHDA, CDR2 SQIVND (reference sequence). Trimming took off 0 bases at V and 5 bases at J, with 7 bases between the two ends. This sequence originates from a man in his forties with glioma. The sequencing here drew on PBMCs, taken from a glioma patient whose treatment included an IDH1 peptide vaccine. V gene TRBV19 combines with J gene TRBJ2-2; D could derive from TRBD1 or TRBD2 (5 bases each). The CDR3 protein is CASSIEGETGELFF. The CDR3 DNA reads TGTGCCAGTAGTATAGAGGGGGAGACCGGGGAGCTGTTTTTT.